This T cell receptor beta chain stems from a study of T cell responses to AZD1222 COVID-19 vaccine. With respect to this clone: Its target is unknown.

Profiled with immunoSEQ multiplex PCR; TCRdb holds only in-frame clones, not every one. The profile shows around 130,000 clones, roughly 85% of them singletons. Study-wide points: Possibly, clonal diversity was underestimated; donors were largely white British and included more females.

Trimming cost V 1 base and J 3 bases, with 11 bases left between them. The germline V gene has CDR1 SGHRS and CDR2 YFSETQ. This CDR3 comprises 14 residues. This rearrangement joins TRBV5-1 to TRBJ2-7; a weak D match, TRBD2 (5 bases). Specimen: peripheral blood, collected on day 0 of AZD1222 vaccination. The sequence came from an adult in good health. The CDR3: CASSLYGEGYEQYF. The CDR3 DNA reads TGCGCCAGCAGCTTGTATGGAGAGGGCTACGAGCAGTACTTC. The complete variable domain, with remaining parts taken from reference TRBV5-1 and TRBJ2-7, reads KAGVTQTPRYLIKTRGQQVTLSCSPISGHRSVSWYQQTPGQGLQFLFEYFSETQRNKGNFPGRFSGRQFSNSRSEMNVSTLELGDSALYLCASSLYGEGYEQYFGPGTRLTVT.